This TCR beta chain emerged from a study of PD-L1 blockade in urothelial cancer. As for the study in general: As for prior chemotherapy regimens, patients had received 0 to 3.

Germline values: CDR1 SEHNR, CDR2 FQNEAQ (reference sequence). Between the trimmed V and J ends, which lost 5 bases and 2 bases, there was a span of 13 bases. This CDR3 is 16 amino acids long. Generated by immunoSEQ multiplex PCR, the TCRdb table keeps only in-frame clones and is missing some. Here the sample spans 120,000 or so clones, about 84% being singletons. Time point denoted: peripheral blood 6 weeks after treatment start. The sequence came from a man aged 45-60 years with urothelial cancer. The chain couples TRBV7-9 to TRBJ2-6; TRBD1 is a possible D gene (6 bases). The input for sequencing was PBMCs, taken around atezolizumab (anti-PD-L1) treatment. The CDR3 DNA is TGTGCCAGCAGCAGGACAGTGACTACTGGGGCCAACGTCCTGACTTTC. As protein: CASSRTVTTGANVLTF.